This record covers a single TCR beta chain. This specimen comes from a study of immune characterization of retroperitoneal liposarcoma. Via MiXCR, TCRdb re-called the PCR reads, giving one row per CDR3 protein. Here the sample spans over 9,500 distinct CDR3 sequences, about 50% being singletons. Sequenced material: tumor tissue. The receptor was isolated from a female donor with retroperitoneal liposarcoma.

As DNA, the CDR3 is TGTGCCAGCAGCTTAGGAGCCGGACAGGACTACGAGCAGTACTTC. It codes for CASSLGAGQDYEQYF. The chain employs TRBV7-3 and TRBJ2-5; TRBD1 matches 7 bases. The J call may be incorrect, as the DNA end agrees better with TRBJ2-7. Germline assignment: CDR1 SGHTA and CDR2 FQGTGA. CDR3 length: 15 residues.